These 6 T cell receptor beta chains were all obtained from the same sample, sequenced in a study of T-cell memory formation after mild COVID-19 (dated by TCRdb to the early 2020s). The library was made by 5' RACE. Sequenced on an Illumina NovaSeq 6000. TCRdb trimmed public reads at Q25 via fastp, called clones via MiXCR and kept in-frame beta chains. All rows with the same CDR3 protein become a single entry with the most common DNA and genes. A total of about 81,000 distinct CDR3 sequences appear in this sample, around a quarter of them only once. The top ten clones comprise roughly 41% of the sample. The sequenced material came from PBMCs or a T cell subset sorted from them (not recorded which). The source is a man younger than 30 who had mild COVID-19 (a few samples of this study predate the infection). The sample titles of this study are shuffled in the database, so cell type and time point are left out; the donor was told from shared clones.

This clonotype turned up a few times. This chain joins TRBV18 and TRBJ2-7; no reliable D call. V lost 2 bases and J 4 bases, leaving 12 bases between the germline ends. Germline loops: CDR1 KGHSH, CDR2 LQKENI. There are 14 residues in the CDR3. In DNA form, the CDR3 reads TGTGCCAGCTCACCAGCGCAGAACGTGTACGAGCAGTACTTC. Encoded protein: CASSPAQNVYEQYF.

This clonotype was observed a few times. The chain links TRBV6-6 to TRBJ1-1; D not certain. V shed 7 bases and J shed 0 bases, with 9 bases lying between them. The germline gives CDR1 MNHNY, CDR2 SVGAGI (reference sequence). The CDR3 has 13 residues. The CDR3 DNA reads as TGTGCCAGCATCCCTCTCCTGAACACTGAAGCTTTCTTT. Amino acid sequence: CASIPLLNTEAFF.

The chain couples TRBV2 to TRBJ2-1, with 7 nucleotides matching TRBD1. Trimming removed 6 bases from V and 12 bases from J; junction bases left unmatched: 14. The CDR3 runs to 14 residues. Germline CDR1 and CDR2: SNHLY and FYNNEI. In nucleotides, the CDR3 is TGTGCCAGCAGGGGACAGTGGGATACGGCTTGGCAGTTCTTC. It specifies CASRGQWDTAWQFF.

In its sample, this clonotype was seen a few times. The chain recombines TRBV7-4 with TRBJ1-1; unclear D gene. Germline V gene lookup returns CDR1 SGHVT and CDR2 SQSDAQ. This CDR3 region has 11 residues. The V gene lost 3 bases and the J gene lost 6 bases, with 5 bases spanning the gap. The DNA for the CDR3 is TGTGCCAGCAGCTTGGGATCTGAAGCTTTCTTT. It translates to CASSLGSEAFF.

CDR3 residues: CASSFGTGSYEQYF. CDR3 in DNA: TGTGCCAGCAGTTTCGGGACAGGTTCCTACGAGCAGTACTTC. The chain combines TRBV27 with TRBJ2-7; 8 bases align to TRBD1. The ends lost 3 bases at V and 1 base at J; junction bases unmatched: 2. The length of the CDR3 is 14 residues. The V gene's germline CDR1 is MNHEY and CDR2 SMNVEV (reference sequence).

The gene calls are TRBV6-2 or TRBV6-3 and TRBJ2-5; 11 nucleotides align to TRBD2. In germline, CDR1 is MNHEY, CDR2 SVGEGT. The CDR3 consists of 17 residues. With V trimmed by 4 bases and J by 1 base, 8 bases remained unmatched. The CDR3 region is CASSSIRLAGLQETQYF. Here the CDR3 DNA reads TGTGCCAGCAGTTCCATCCGACTAGCGGGGCTCCAAGAGACCCAGTACTTC.